The entry below gives a single T cell receptor (beta chain) sequence along with its context. Its antigen is currently unknown. Together with a sample-barcoded 5' primer, a J-beta primer mix was included in a second PCR lasting 7 to 11 cycles. TCRdb itself ran the 5' RACE reads through MiXCR, one entry per CDR3 protein. The table has 980,000 or so distinct CDR3 sequences, around 48% seen once. This sample was taken from a study of blood T cells in healthy people across ages. Notes on the study in general: Older individuals had lower TCR beta diversity per million T cells (the decline was roughly linear). No one knew whether donors had CMV, which possibly confounded expanded clonotype changes.

Germline lookup yields CDR1 MDHEN and CDR2 SYDVKM. CDR3 length: 15 residues. V shed 6 bases and J shed 7 bases, with 18 bases lying between them. Sequences were obtained from blood. This sequence was found in a man younger than 45 in good health. The J gene is TRBJ1-4, the V gene TRBV28; TRBD1 is a possible D gene (6 bases). The CDR3 DNA reads TGTGCCAGCAGCCAACAGGGCCAGCGGGGTGAAAAACTGTTTTTT. Its protein product is CASSQQGQRGEKLFF.